This T cell receptor beta chain was identified during a study of blood T cells in healthy people across ages (dated by TCRdb to the mid-2010s). About the full investigation: In model experiments, roughly one uniquely barcoded TCR beta cDNA molecule per two T cells was captured by template switching. Donors were grouped into four age groups: young (average approximately 15 years), middle-aged (around 39), aged (around 62) and long-lived (roughly 80). Donors of different ages were randomly distributed across sequencing lanes to avoid experimental bias. Using deep sequencing normalized with unique cDNA molecular identifiers, the study measured how TCR beta repertoire diversity changes with age. Using the same blood draw, the study looked at two additional independent replicas of 1 million unique cDNA reads for two donors, one aged 18 to 30 and the other aged 80 or older.

There are 14 amino acids in the CDR3, from cysteine to phenylalanine inclusive. Only the CDR3 part of the read is kept: 42 bases, read in frame from the first base. Sequences MNHEY (CDR1) and SVGAGI (CDR2) are obtained from the germline V gene. Study-wide findings and limitations: The percentage of naive T cells measured by flow cytometry correlated strongly with observed TCR beta diversity. Because profiling used bulk unsorted PBMCs, naive and antigen-experienced compartments could not be compared conclusively. Donor CMV infection status was unknown, potentially confounding age-related changes in expanded clonotypes. Compared with the aged group, the long-lived group had more naive CD4+ T cells, fewer expanded clones and increased TCR diversity, a pattern suggesting age selection. Estimates of total diversity based on one million sequenced T cells were regarded as lower bounds and as underestimates. Observed TCR beta diversity per million T cells fell roughly linearly with age, and a significant reduction was already apparent by age about 43.

Receptors were amplified or captured by 5' RACE. Sequencing relied on an Illumina HiSeq 2500. A second 7 to 11 cycle PCR used a sample-barcoded 5' primer and a J-beta primer mix. A template-switch 5' adaptor carrying 12 random nucleotides introduced a unique molecular identifier onto each TCR beta cDNA molecule. Each sample yielded at least 3 million CDR3-containing paired-end reads. All of the RNA was converted into first-strand cDNA using the Mint cDNA synthesis kit, with a TRBC-specific oligonucleotide serving as the primer. All cDNA was treated with uracil-DNA glycosylase and then went through a first 18-cycle PCR with the universal primers M1SS and BC2_uni_R. In the authors' own workflow: For normalization, 1 million high-quality reads, each with a distinct molecular identifier, were randomly selected from each sample. Instead of being binned into consensus sequences, reads with shared molecular identifiers were discarded. MiTCR, run with a Q25 quality threshold and the strictest error-elimination algorithm, handled CDR3 identification, clonotype clustering and error correction. A nonparametric unseen species model with Euler transformation was used to estimate lower-bound total TCR beta diversity. TCRdb trimmed public reads at Q25 via fastp, called clones via MiXCR and kept in-frame beta chains. One record per CDR3 amino acid sequence lists the most common genes and DNA. TCRdb assigned the V and J calls; the authors' analysis was not used. The sample records over 1.5 million distinct CDR3 sequences, around 48% of which are singletons. The ten largest clones take up 2% to 2.5% of the sample.

To note about this clonotype: It lacks a known antigen. The germline gene is not matched at one end of the junction; a read error may be the cause.

Donors were 40 or so systemically healthy Caucasian individuals from Russia aged 6 to 90 years. Roughly 9 milliliters of peripheral blood were drawn from each donor into EDTA-treated Vacutainer tubes. PBMCs were isolated by Ficoll-Paque density-gradient centrifugation, with at least 6 million obtained per sample. Trizol reagent was used to extract total RNA from PBMCs, with at least 5.5 micrograms per sample. The percentages of naive CD45RAhigh/CD27high T cells were determined by flow cytometry on a PBMC aliquot from every donor. This chain joins TRBV6-5 to TRBJ2-5; the D gene is not confidently resolved. The receptor was derived from a woman between 40 and 55 years old in good health. The source material was blood. Here is the DNA: TGTGCCTGCAGTGAGAGCCGGTACCAAGAGACCCAGTACTTC. Its protein product is CACSESRYQETQYF.